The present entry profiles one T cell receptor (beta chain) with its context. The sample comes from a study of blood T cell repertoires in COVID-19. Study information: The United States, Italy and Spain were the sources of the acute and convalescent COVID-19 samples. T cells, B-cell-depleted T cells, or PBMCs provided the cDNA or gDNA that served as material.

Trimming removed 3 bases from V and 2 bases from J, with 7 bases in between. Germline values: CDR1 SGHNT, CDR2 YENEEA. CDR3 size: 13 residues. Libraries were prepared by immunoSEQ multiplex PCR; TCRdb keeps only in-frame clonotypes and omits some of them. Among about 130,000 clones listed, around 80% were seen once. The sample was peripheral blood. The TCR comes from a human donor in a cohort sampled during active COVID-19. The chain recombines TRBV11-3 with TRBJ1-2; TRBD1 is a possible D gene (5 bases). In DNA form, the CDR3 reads TGTGCCAGCAGCTTGGCAGGGAACTATGGCTACACCTTC. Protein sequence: CASSLAGNYGYTF.